This T cell receptor (beta chain) was retrieved from a study of T cell responses to AZD1222 COVID-19 vaccine. Whole-study findings and limits: After the peak T cell response, and only then, were repertoires sampled.

Worth noting for this clone: Its antigen is unidentified.

Profiling relied on immunoSEQ multiplex PCR, and the TCRdb table lists in-frame clones only, not all of them. The sample records some 80,000 clones, roughly 90% being singletons. The V and J ends lost 0 bases and 0 bases respectively, with 3 bases between them. This CDR3 comprises 14 residues. Germline V lookup: CDR1 LNHDA, CDR2 SQIVND (reference sequence). The genes are TRBV19 and TRBJ1-5; D call uncertain. The material was peripheral blood, obtained on day 0 of AZD1222 vaccination. This TCR derives from an adult in good health. CDR3 DNA sequence: TGTGCCAGTAGTATAGATCCTAGCAATCAGCCCCAGCATTTT. This translates into CASSIDPSNQPQHF.